These 28 T cell receptor beta chains originate from one sample sequenced in a study of post-analysis software for immune sequencing data. Notes on the study in general: Comparison of patients with controls showed five TRBV segments more frequent in patients, TRBV5-6, TRBV5-1 and TRBV20-1 among them.

The antigens these receptors bind are not known. Each TCR beta cDNA library carried unique molecular identifiers. Each CDR3 protein gets one entry after TCRdb re-called the PCR reads with MiXCR. The table shows 350,000 to 500,000 distinct CDR3 sequences, with approximately 38% occurring only once. The specimen was blood. The receptors shown here come from a girl between 2 and 10 years old with multiple sclerosis.

The J gene is TRBJ2-1, the V gene TRBV12-5; D is perhaps TRBD2 (5 bases). This CDR3 is built from 14 residues. Trimming removed 6 bases from V and 2 bases from J, with 11 bases in between. Germline-derived CDR1 and CDR2 are LGHNT and FRNRAP. CDR3 DNA: TGTGCTAGTGGCCTAGCTACCGCCTACAATGAGCAGTTCTTC. This translates into CASGLATAYNEQFF.

For this clonotype: This may be a read error, as it is one base from a much larger clone. The CDR3 loop reads CASSFGRSYEQFF. CDR3 nucleotide sequence: TGTGCCAGCAGTTTCGGCAGATCCTACGAGCAGTTCTTC. J is TRBJ2-1 and V is TRBV27; D unresolved. The germline V gene encodes CDR1 MNHEY and CDR2 SMNVEV (reference sequence). The CDR3 is 13 amino acids. Trimming pared 3 bases from V and 10 bases from J, leaving 13 bases between.

In this sample, this clonotype turned up a few times. The chain carries TRBV6-5 and TRBJ2-1; no clear D. Germline CDR1 reads MNHEY; CDR2 reads SVGAGI. V was pared by 2 bases and J by 4 bases, with 6 bases between. The CDR3 consists of 13 residues. CDR3 DNA sequence: TGTGCCAGCAGTTACACCTATTACAATGAGCAGTTCTTC. Its translation: CASSYTYYNEQFF.

This clonotype was found a few times. This CDR3 reads CSARGEGPYEQYF. The CDR3 bases are TGCAGTGCTAGAGGGGAGGGTCCTTACGAGCAGTACTTC. J is TRBJ2-7 and V is TRBV20-1, with 7 bases identical to TRBD2. Germline V lookup: CDR1 DFQATT, CDR2 SNEGSKA (reference sequence). The CDR3 extends over 13 amino acids. V lost 1 base and J lost 4; bases outside the gene matches: 4.

This clonotype was detected once. The chain joins TRBV20-1 to TRBJ2-3; D gene ambiguous. This CDR3 has 13 residues. Trimming stripped 3 bases from V and 1 base from J, with 8 bases between. The germline V gene has CDR1 DFQATT and CDR2 SNEGSKA (reference sequence). DNA for the CDR3: TGCAGTGCTAGCGTCCAGGGCACAGATACGCAGTATTTT. It yields the protein CSASVQGTDTQYF.

This clonotype occurred a few times. J is TRBJ2-3 and V is TRBV6-6; tentatively, D is TRBD1 (8 bases). Germline CDR1 reads MNHNY; CDR2 reads SVGAGI (reference sequence). V was shortened by 4 bases and J by 5 bases, with 13 bases between the two germline ends. This CDR3 is 14 amino acids long. The CDR3 protein is CASSSDREGDTQYF. The CDR3 region has the DNA TGTGCCAGCAGTTCGGACAGGGAGGGAGATACGCAGTATTTT.

The rearrangement uses TRBV4-1 and TRBJ2-5, with 8 bases that match TRBD2. The CDR3 length is 17 residues. The V gene's germline CDR1 is MGHRA and CDR2 YSYEKL. J lost 2 bases, V lost 0 bases, and 8 bases had no gene match. The CDR3 region is CASSQDLASGQQETQYF. CDR3 nucleotides: TGCGCCAGCAGCCAAGATCTGGCTAGCGGGCAACAAGAGACCCAGTACTTC.

The chain recombines TRBV4-2 with TRBJ2-7; 8 nucleotides agree with TRBD1. This CDR3 comprises 17 residues. Germline V gene lookup returns CDR1 LGHNA and CDR2 YNFKEQ. The V segment lost 2 bases and the J segment 0 bases; nucleotides outside the gene matches: 9. The CDR3 DNA sequence: TGTGCCAGCAGCCAAACCCTAGGACAGGGACTCTCCTACGAGCAGTACTTC. Its protein product is CASSQTLGQGLSYEQYF.

The chain has TRBV4-1 and TRBJ2-1, with 11 bases matching TRBD2. The CDR3 is 16 residues long. The germline CDR1 and CDR2 sequences are MGHRA and YSYEKL. J was trimmed by 7 bases and V by 2 bases; bases with no gene match: 7. The CDR3 loop is CASSQTTSGEWNEQFF. CDR3 DNA sequence: TGCGCCAGCAGCCAAACGACTAGCGGGGAATGGAATGAGCAGTTCTTC.

This chain joins TRBV7-9 and TRBJ1-1; D gene ambiguous. CDR3 length: 14 residues. Per germline, CDR1 SEHNR and CDR2 FQNEAQ (reference sequence). V was clipped by 1 base and J by 1 base, with 7 bases between them. The CDR3 loop reads CASSLGLANTEAFF. The CDR3 DNA is TGTGCCAGCAGCTTAGGGCTGGCGAACACTGAAGCTTTCTTT.

The V call is TRBV29-1, the J call TRBJ2-3, with D perhaps TRBD2 (5 bases). V lost 3 bases, J lost 1 base, and 11 bases lay in between. This CDR3 comprises 14 residues. CDR1 and CDR2 (germline): SQVTM, ANQGSEA. Written as DNA, the CDR3 is TGCAGCGTTGATGCGGGCCGCGGCACAGATACGCAGTATTTT. This sequence encodes CSVDAGRGTDTQYF.

The chain uses TRBV29-1 and TRBJ1-2; D gene unclear. Per germline, CDR1 SQVTM and CDR2 ANQGSEA. This CDR3 comprises 12 residues. V was pared by 0 bases and J by 9 bases, with 11 bases between. CDR3 amino acids: CSVEEGSYSYTF. The CDR3 DNA reads as TGCAGCGTTGAAGAGGGTTCTTATAGCTACACCTTC.

This clonotype was recorded many times. The V call is TRBV5-1, the J call TRBJ1-2; D call uncertain. V was trimmed by 1 base and J by 3 bases, leaving 7 bases between them. There are 13 residues in the CDR3. Germline CDR1 reads SGHRS; CDR2 reads YFSETQ. The CDR3 DNA reads as TGCGCCAGCAGCTTGCAAGTAGACTATGGCTACACCTTC. Protein product: CASSLQVDYGYTF.

The table lists this clonotype with many counts. The V call is TRBV10-3, the J call TRBJ2-5; 7 bases fit TRBD1. CDR1 ENHRY and CDR2 SYGVKD come from the germline V gene. J lost 4 bases, V lost 5 bases, and 7 bases had no gene match. This CDR3 has 14 residues. CDR3 sequence (DNA): TGTGCCATCAGTACAGGGGCTGGGGGAGAGACCCAGTACTTC. Translated, it gives CAISTGAGGETQYF.

This clonotype has only a few counts. The chain combines TRBV7-3 with TRBJ2-1; D ambiguous. The V gene lost 4 bases and the J gene lost 3 bases, with 4 bases spanning the gap. Germline V lookup: CDR1 SGHTA, CDR2 FQGTGA. The CDR3 runs 12 residues. The chain's CDR3 is CASSSNYNEQFF. CDR3 sequence (DNA): TGTGCCAGCAGCTCGAACTACAATGAGCAGTTCTTC.

The sample holds a few counts of this clonotype. The rearrangement uses TRBV20-1 and TRBJ2-7, with 7 bases that match TRBD1. V was pared by 0 bases and J by 1 base, with 3 bases of the junction left unmatched. This CDR3 comprises 14 residues. The germline CDR1 and CDR2 sequences are DFQATT and SNEGSKA (reference sequence). For the CDR3, the DNA is TGCAGTGCTAGAGAACCAGGGGGTTCCTACGAGCAGTACTTC. Its translation: CSAREPGGSYEQYF.

The genes are TRBV7-2 and TRBJ2-5; 7 bases are shared with TRBD2. Per germline, CDR1 SGHTA and CDR2 FQGNSA. This CDR3 is built from 16 residues. Germline trimming cut 1 base from V and 4 bases from J; bases unmatched to any gene: 9. In DNA, the CDR3 is TGTGCCAGCAGCTTAGGCGGGGGATTGGGTAGAGAGACCCAGTACTTC. Its protein product is CASSLGGGLGRETQYF.

The J gene is TRBJ1-2, the V gene TRBV28, with TRBD1 as a possible D gene (5 bases). Trimming removed 2 bases from V and 5 bases from J, with 6 bases in between. Germline loops: CDR1 MDHEN, CDR2 SYDVKM. CDR3 size: 12 residues. The CDR3 DNA reads TGTGCCAGCAGTTTAAGACAGTATGGCTACACCTTC. Translation: CASSLRQYGYTF.

The CDR3 coding sequence is TGTGCCAGCAGTACCGCGAGCACCGGGGAGCTGTTTTTT. It translates to CASSTASTGELFF. The chain uses TRBV28 and TRBJ2-2; no clear D gene. The length of the CDR3 is 13 residues. Germline values: CDR1 MDHEN, CDR2 SYDVKM. Trimming cost V 5 bases and J 4 bases, with 8 bases left between them.

This clonotype has a handful of counts. The chain links TRBV24-1 to TRBJ2-5, with D tentatively TRBD1 or TRBD2 (5 bases each). Germline CDR1 and CDR2: KGHDR and SFDVKD. This CDR3 is 13 amino acids long. The V end lost 7 bases, the J end lost 1 base, and 9 bases lay between the germline ends. The CDR3 sequence is CATSRDAQETQYF. Here the CDR3 DNA reads TGTGCCACCAGCCGGGACGCCCAAGAGACCCAGTACTTC.

J is TRBJ2-1 and V is TRBV6-2 or TRBV6-3; 7 nucleotides line up with TRBD1. Germline V lookup: CDR1 MNHEY, CDR2 SVGEGT. V gave up 2 bases and J gave up 9 bases; unmatched junction bases: 7. This CDR3 spans 14 amino acids. CDR3 DNA: TGTGCCAGCAGTTACCATACAGGGGATGGTGAGCAGTTCTTC. This sequence encodes CASSYHTGDGEQFF.

In this sample, this clonotype turned up a few times. V is TRBV10-3 and J is TRBJ2-3; 10 nucleotides agree with TRBD2. Germline V gene sequence: CDR1 ENHRY, CDR2 SYGVKD. V lost 6 bases, J lost 4 bases, and 7 bases stayed unmatched. This CDR3 comprises 15 residues. CDR3: CAIRPLAGEADTQYF. CDR3 in DNA: TGTGCCATCAGACCGCTAGCGGGAGAGGCAGATACGCAGTATTTT.

This chain joins TRBV11-1 and TRBJ2-7; no firm D call. With 2 bases removed from V and 0 bases from J, the gap between germline ends came to 11 bases. Germline CDR1 is SGHAT and CDR2 is FQDESV (reference sequence). This CDR3 is 15 amino acids long. For the CDR3, the DNA is TGTGCCAGCAGCTTAATATCCGTCGGCTCCTACGAGCAGTACTTC. Residues: CASSLISVGSYEQYF.

The chain recombines TRBV4-3 with TRBJ2-1, with D possibly matching TRBD2 (5 bases). V lost 3 bases to trimming and J lost 4 bases, with 19 bases between them. CDR1 is LGHNA, CDR2 YSLEER, per germline. This CDR3 comprises 17 residues. The CDR3 region has the DNA TGCGCCAGCAGCCACAAGTCAGGCGGGCGTCGATACAATGAGCAGTTCTTC. This translates into CASSHKSGGRRYNEQFF.

With regard to this clonotype: One end of the junction varies from germline; a read error may be responsible. The chain is built from TRBV11-2 and TRBJ2-1, with 11 nucleotides matching TRBD2. Germline V CDR1 and CDR2: SGHAT, FQNNGV. This CDR3 is built from 20 residues. CDR3: CAGSLSARLAGQPFYNEQFF. The CDR3 coding sequence is TGTGCCGGCAGCTTAAGCGCCCGACTAGCGGGACAACCTTTTTACAATGAGCAGTTCTTC. Based on the CDR3 plus reference TRBV11-2 and TRBJ2-1, the full variable domain is EAGVAQSPRYKIIEKRQSVAFWCNPISGHATLYWYQQILGQGPKLLIQFQNNGVVDDSQLPKDRFSAERLKGVDSTLKIQPAKLEDSAVYLCAGSLSARLAGQPFYNEQFFGPGTRLTVL.

Only one count was recorded for this clonotype. The rearrangement uses TRBV5-6 and TRBJ2-3, with 10 bases that match TRBD2. CDR3 length: 16 amino acids. Germline lookup yields CDR1 SGHDT and CDR2 YYEEEE. Trimming took 4 bases from V and 5 from J; bases not matched to a gene: 10. The CDR3 is CASSPGLAASLDTQYF. DNA for the CDR3: TGTGCCAGCAGCCCCGGACTAGCGGCCTCATTAGATACGCAGTATTTT.

The chain has TRBV7-2 and TRBJ2-5; D not certain. The CDR3 covers 15 residues. Trimming stripped 5 bases from V and 0 bases from J, with 13 bases between. Per germline, CDR1 SGHTA and CDR2 FQGNSA. CDR3 DNA sequence: TGTGCCAGCAGCCCACGCCCGACGAACCAAGAGACCCAGTACTTC. Translation gives CASSPRPTNQETQYF.

The chain has TRBV20-1 and TRBJ2-5, with D possibly matching TRBD1 (5 bases). Germline lookup yields CDR1 DFQATT and CDR2 SNEGSKA (reference sequence). This CDR3 is built from 13 residues. Trimming took off 6 bases at V and 1 base at J, with 12 bases between the two ends. The CDR3 loop reads CSAPPDIQETQYF. CDR3 bases: TGCAGTGCCCCGCCGGACATCCAAGAGACCCAGTACTTC.